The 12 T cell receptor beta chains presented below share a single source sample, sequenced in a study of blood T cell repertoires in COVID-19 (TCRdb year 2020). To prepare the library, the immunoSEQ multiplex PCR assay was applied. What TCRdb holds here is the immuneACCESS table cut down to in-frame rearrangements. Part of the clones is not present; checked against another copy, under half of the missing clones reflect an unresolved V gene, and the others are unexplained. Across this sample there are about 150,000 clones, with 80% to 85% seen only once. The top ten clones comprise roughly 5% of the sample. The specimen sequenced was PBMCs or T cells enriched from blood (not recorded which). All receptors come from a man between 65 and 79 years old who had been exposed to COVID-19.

This CDR3 reads CASSSTGHDNSPLHF. CDR3 nucleotide sequence: TGTGCCAGCAGCTCCACAGGACACGATAATTCACCCCTCCACTTT. The V gene is TRBV7-8, the J gene TRBJ1-6, with D perhaps matching TRBD1 (5 bases). CDR3 length: 15 amino acids. Trimming cost V 4 bases and J 5 bases, with 12 bases left between them. Germline V gene data show CDR1 as SGHVS and CDR2 as FQNEAQ.

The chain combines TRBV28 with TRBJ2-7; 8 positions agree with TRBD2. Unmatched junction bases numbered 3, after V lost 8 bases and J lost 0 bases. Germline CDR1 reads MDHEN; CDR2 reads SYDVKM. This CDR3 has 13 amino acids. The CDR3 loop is CASGGGHSYEQYF. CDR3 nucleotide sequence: TGTGCCAGCGGCGGGGGGCACTCCTACGAGCAGTACTTC.

The CDR3 region has the DNA TGTGCCAGCAGCCCAGAGGACACTTCCTACGAGCAGTACTTC. Its translation is CASSPEDTSYEQYF. V and J are TRBV7-3 and TRBJ2-7, with D perhaps TRBD1 (5 bases). V dropped 5 bases and J dropped 1 base, with 12 bases sitting between them. The CDR3 totals 14 residues. CDR1 is SGHTA, CDR2 FQGTGA, per germline.

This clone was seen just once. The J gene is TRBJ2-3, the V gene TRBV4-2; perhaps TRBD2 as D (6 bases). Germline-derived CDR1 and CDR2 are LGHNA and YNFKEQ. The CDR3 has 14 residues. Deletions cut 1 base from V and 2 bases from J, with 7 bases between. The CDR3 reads CASSQGGATDTQYF. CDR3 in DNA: TGTGCCAGCAGCCAAGGCGGGGCCACAGATACGCAGTATTTT.

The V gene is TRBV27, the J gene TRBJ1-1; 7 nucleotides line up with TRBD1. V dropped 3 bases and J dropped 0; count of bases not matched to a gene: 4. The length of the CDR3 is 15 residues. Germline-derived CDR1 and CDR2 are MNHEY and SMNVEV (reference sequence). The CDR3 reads CASSLWTGVNTEAFF. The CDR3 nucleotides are TGTGCCAGCAGTTTGTGGACAGGAGTGAACACTGAAGCTTTCTTT.

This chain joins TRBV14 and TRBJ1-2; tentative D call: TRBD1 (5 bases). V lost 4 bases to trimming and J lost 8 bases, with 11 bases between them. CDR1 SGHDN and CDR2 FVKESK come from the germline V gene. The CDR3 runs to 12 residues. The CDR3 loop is CASSPYRRGYTF. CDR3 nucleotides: TGTGCCAGCAGCCCCTACAGGCGAGGCTACACCTTC.

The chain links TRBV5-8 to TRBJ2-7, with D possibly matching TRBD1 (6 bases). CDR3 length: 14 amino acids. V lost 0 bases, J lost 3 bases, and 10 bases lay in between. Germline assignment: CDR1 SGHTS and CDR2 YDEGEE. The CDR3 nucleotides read TGTGCCAGCAGCTTGGGGGGGCCATACTACGAGCAGTACTTC. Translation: CASSLGGPYYEQYF.

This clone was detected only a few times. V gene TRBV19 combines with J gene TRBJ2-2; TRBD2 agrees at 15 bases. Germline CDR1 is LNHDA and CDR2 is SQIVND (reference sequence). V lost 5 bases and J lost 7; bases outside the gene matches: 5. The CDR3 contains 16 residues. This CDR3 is CASSPRTSGRGGELFF. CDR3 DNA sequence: TGTGCCAGTAGTCCACGGACTAGCGGGAGGGGCGGGGAGCTGTTTTTT.

CDR3: CASSLAGSISGELFF. CDR3 nucleotide sequence: TGTGCCAGCAGCTTAGCGGGGTCAATCTCCGGGGAGCTGTTTTTT. V and J are TRBV11-2 and TRBJ2-2; possible D gene TRBD2, 5 bases. V shed 1 base and J shed 6 bases, with 12 bases lying between them. CDR1 and CDR2 (germline): SGHAT, FQNNGV. This CDR3 is 15 amino acids long.

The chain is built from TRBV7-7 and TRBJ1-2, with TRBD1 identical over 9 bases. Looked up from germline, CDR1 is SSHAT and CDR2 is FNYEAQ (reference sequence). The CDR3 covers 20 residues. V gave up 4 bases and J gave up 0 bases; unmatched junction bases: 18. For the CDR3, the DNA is TGTGCCAGCAGCTCCCGAACCGGGACAGGGAAAAACCAGGCTAACTATGGCTACACCTTC. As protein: CASSSRTGTGKNQANYGYTF.

Written as DNA, the CDR3 is TGTGCCAGCAAAACAGGTCAGACCTACGAGCAGTACTTC. Its protein product is CASKTGQTYEQYF. This chain joins TRBV2 and TRBJ2-7; possible D gene TRBD1, 5 bases. This CDR3 region has 13 residues. The V and J ends lost 7 bases and 2 bases respectively, with 12 bases between them. Germline CDR1 is SNHLY and CDR2 is FYNNEI.

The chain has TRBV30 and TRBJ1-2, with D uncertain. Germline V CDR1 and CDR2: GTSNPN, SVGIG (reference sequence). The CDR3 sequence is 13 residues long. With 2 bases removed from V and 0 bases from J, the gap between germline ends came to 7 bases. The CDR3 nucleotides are TGTGCCTGGAGTCCTTCCTCTAACTATGGCTACACCTTC. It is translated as CAWSPSSNYGYTF.